This T cell receptor (beta chain) was documented in a study of T cells in Graves' hyperthyroidism and ophthalmopathy. The TCR beta CDR3 regions underwent amplification using RNA transcripts as the source. The TCR CDR3 was amplified in a first-round RT-PCR using the HTBI primer set. TCRdb recomputed calls from the multiplex PCR reads with MiXCR, one row per CDR3 protein. This table has about 110,000 distinct CDR3 sequences, approximately 16% appearing once. This clonotype occurred a few times. From germline, CDR1 is LNHDA and CDR2 SQIVND (reference sequence). The CDR3 length is 12 residues. V gave up 8 bases and J gave up 2 bases, with 9 bases separating them.

The sequencing input was blood. The rearrangement links TRBV19 to TRBJ1-2; D is unclear. This TCR derives from a woman in her forties or fifties with Graves' hyperthyroidism. Written as DNA, the CDR3 is TGTGCCAGTTCTCGGGCCAACTATGGCTACACCTTC. Residues: CASSRANYGYTF.